This TCR beta chain was retrieved from a study of blood T cell repertoires in COVID-19. For the study at large: Sites across the United States, Italy and Spain contributed samples from acute and convalescent COVID-19.

This CDR3 contains 16 residues. Germline-derived CDR1 and CDR2 are MDHEN and SYDVKM. V lost 6 bases, J lost 5 bases, and 22 bases lay in between. Original data processing: From reference gene primer amplification, estimates of nucleated cell counts were derived. The data were produced by immunoSEQ multiplex PCR, yet TCRdb's version contains in-frame clones alone and is incomplete. The V and J calls and clone size were taken over from that table, and D and trimming were inferred from the DNA. This sample has some 150,000 clones, with 86% found just once. Sequenced material: peripheral blood. The sequence derives from a woman aged 55-75 years with COVID-19, enrolled during active disease. The genes are TRBV28 and TRBJ1-1, with D possibly TRBD1 on 6 matching bases. CDR3 bases: TGTGCCAGCAGGTCATCTAGGCCACAGGGAGAAACTGAAGCTTTCTTT. It specifies CASRSSRPQGETEAFF.